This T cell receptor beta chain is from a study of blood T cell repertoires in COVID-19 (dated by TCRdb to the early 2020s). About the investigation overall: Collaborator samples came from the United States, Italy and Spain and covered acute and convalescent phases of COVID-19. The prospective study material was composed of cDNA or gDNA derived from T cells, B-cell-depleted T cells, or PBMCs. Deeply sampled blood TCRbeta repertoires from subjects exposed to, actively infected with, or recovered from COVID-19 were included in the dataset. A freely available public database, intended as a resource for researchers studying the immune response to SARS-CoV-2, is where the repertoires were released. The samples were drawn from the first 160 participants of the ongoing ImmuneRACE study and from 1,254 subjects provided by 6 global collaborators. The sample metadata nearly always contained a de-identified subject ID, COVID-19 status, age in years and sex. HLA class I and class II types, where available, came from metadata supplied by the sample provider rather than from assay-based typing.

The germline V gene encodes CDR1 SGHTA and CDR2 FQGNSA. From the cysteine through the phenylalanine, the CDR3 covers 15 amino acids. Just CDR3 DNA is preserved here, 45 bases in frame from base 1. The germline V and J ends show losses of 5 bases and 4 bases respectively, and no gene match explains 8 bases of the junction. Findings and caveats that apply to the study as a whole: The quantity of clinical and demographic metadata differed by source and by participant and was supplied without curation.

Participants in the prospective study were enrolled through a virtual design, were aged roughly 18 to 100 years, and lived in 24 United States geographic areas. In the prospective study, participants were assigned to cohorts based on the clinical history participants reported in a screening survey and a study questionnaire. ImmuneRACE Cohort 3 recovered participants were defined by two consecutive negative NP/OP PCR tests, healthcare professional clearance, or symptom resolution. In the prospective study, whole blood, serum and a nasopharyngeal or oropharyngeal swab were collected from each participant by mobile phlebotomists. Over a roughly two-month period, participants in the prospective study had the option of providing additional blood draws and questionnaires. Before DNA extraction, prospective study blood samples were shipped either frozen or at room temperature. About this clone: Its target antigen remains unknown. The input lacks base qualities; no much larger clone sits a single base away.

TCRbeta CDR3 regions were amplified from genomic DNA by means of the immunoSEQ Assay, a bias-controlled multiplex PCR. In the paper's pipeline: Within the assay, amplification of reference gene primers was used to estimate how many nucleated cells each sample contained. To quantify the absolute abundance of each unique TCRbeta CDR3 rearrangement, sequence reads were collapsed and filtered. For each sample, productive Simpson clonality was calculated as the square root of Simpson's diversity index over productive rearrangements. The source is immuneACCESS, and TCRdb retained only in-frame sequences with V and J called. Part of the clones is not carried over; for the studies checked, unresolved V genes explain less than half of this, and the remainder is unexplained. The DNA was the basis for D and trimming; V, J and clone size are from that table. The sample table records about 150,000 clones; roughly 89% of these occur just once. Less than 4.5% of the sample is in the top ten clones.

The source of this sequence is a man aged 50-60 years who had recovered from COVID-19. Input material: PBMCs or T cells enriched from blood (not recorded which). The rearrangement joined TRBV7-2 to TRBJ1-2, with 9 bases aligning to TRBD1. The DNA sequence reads TGTGCCAGCAGCACCACAGTGGGACAGGGCTATGGCTACACCTTC. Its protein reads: CASSTTVGQGYGYTF.